These 30 T cell receptor beta chains came from one sample sequenced in a study of Ad26.COV2.S vaccination and SARS-CoV-2 variants. The assay was immunoSEQ multiplex PCR, and TCRdb's table has in-frame clones only and misses some. The sample lists 430,000 or so clones, around 90% seen once, with 12% in the top ten. Treatment here: about 20 received Ad26.COV2.S at low or high dose, single or two shots; about 5 received placebo; per-sample allocation not given. Repertoires come from day 63 after the first vaccine or placebo injection. Material: peripheral blood, obtained in a trial of Ad26.COV2.S vaccine versus placebo. The receptors originated from a person between 18 and 59 years old who received the Ad26.COV2.S COVID-19 vaccine or a placebo.

This clone came up a few times. The genes are TRBV5-1 and TRBJ1-2; D is undetermined. The V gene lost 3 bases and the J gene lost 1 base, with 4 bases spanning the gap. The CDR3 has 12 amino acids. Germline CDR1 is SGHRS and CDR2 is YFSETQ. CDR3 nucleotide sequence: TGCGCCAGCAGCTCGGATAACTATGGCTACACCTTC. Translated, it gives CASSSDNYGYTF.

DNA for the CDR3: TGTGCCAGTACCATGGAGCGGGAGGGGTACAATGAGCAGTTCTTC. Its protein product is CASTMEREGYNEQFF. V gene TRBV19 combines with J gene TRBJ2-1; TRBD2 matches at 10 bases. CDR1 LNHDA and CDR2 SQIVND come from the germline V gene (reference sequence). The CDR3 consists of 15 residues. V was clipped by 7 bases and J by 4 bases; unmatched bases: 7.

This clone was recorded only once. This chain connects TRBV7-2 to TRBJ1-2; 9 nucleotides line up with TRBD1. This CDR3 comprises 15 residues. CDR1 and CDR2 (germline): SGHTA, FQGNSA. The trim removed 7 bases at V and 2 bases at J, leaving 8 bases unmatched. CDR3 sequence: CASKPQGAGNYGYTF. CDR3 bases: TGTGCCAGCAAACCACAGGGGGCTGGAAACTATGGCTACACCTTC.

The chain joins TRBV6-5 to TRBJ1-3; D uncertain. This CDR3 spans 14 amino acids. Looked up from germline, CDR1 is MNHEY and CDR2 is SVGAGI. Trimming shortened V by 6 bases and J by 0 bases, and 9 bases separated the two germline ends. CDR3 coding DNA: TGTGCCAGCAGGATCCAGTCCTCTGGAAACACCATATATTTT. Translated, it gives CASRIQSSGNTIYF.

The genes are TRBV3-1 (or the pseudogene TRBV3-2) and TRBJ2-3; TRBD2 aligns across 11 bases. CDR3 length: 15 residues. Unmatched junction bases numbered 5, after V lost 6 bases and J lost 3 bases. The germline gives CDR1 LGHDT, CDR2 YNNKEL (reference sequence). This CDR3 reads CASRPGTSGTDTQYF. The CDR3 DNA reads TGTGCCAGCAGGCCCGGGACTAGCGGAACAGATACGCAGTATTTT.

This clone was found once. The CDR3 sequence is CASSLAGPQNEQFF. CDR3 DNA: TGCGCCAGCAGCTTGGCCGGGCCGCAGAATGAGCAGTTCTTC. The genes are TRBV5-1 and TRBJ2-1; D gene uncertain. V lost 0 bases and J 7 bases, leaving 11 bases between the germline ends. Per germline, CDR1 SGHRS and CDR2 YFSETQ. The CDR3 is 14 amino acids.

The gene calls are TRBV4-1 and TRBJ1-2; TRBD1 aligns across 8 bases. This CDR3 spans 14 amino acids. Germline trimming cut 1 base from V and 4 bases from J; bases unmatched to any gene: 2. Germline lookup yields CDR1 MGHRA and CDR2 YSYEKL. The CDR3 coding sequence is TGCGCCAGCAGCCAAGGGACAGGGATCTATGGCTACACCTTC. The encoded protein is CASSQGTGIYGYTF.

The J gene is TRBJ2-7, the V gene TRBV5-5; D ambiguous. This CDR3 has 15 amino acids. V shed 0 bases and J shed 3 bases, with 13 bases lying between them. Germline values: CDR1 SGHKS, CDR2 YYEKEE (reference sequence). The CDR3 protein is CASSLEAILNYEQYF. The CDR3 coding sequence is TGTGCCAGCAGCTTGGAGGCGATCCTAAACTACGAGCAGTACTTC.

This chain links TRBV28 with TRBJ2-7; no clear D. The CDR3 consists of 13 residues. Germline lookup yields CDR1 MDHEN and CDR2 SYDVKM. Trimming removed 3 bases from V and 0 bases from J, with 6 bases in between. CDR3 region: CASSFSASYEQYF. DNA of the CDR3: TGTGCCAGCAGTTTCAGCGCCTCCTACGAGCAGTACTTC. Full variable domain (missing parts from reference TRBV28 and TRBJ2-7): DVKVTQSSRYLVKRTGEKVFLECVQDMDHENMFWYRQDPGLGLRLIYFSYDVKMKEKGDIPEGYSVSREKKERFSLILESASTNQTSMYLCASSFSASYEQYFGPGTRLTVT.

V is TRBV28 and J is TRBJ2-7; D ambiguous. V lost 6 bases and J 3 bases, leaving 6 bases between the germline ends. The germline V gene has CDR1 MDHEN and CDR2 SYDVKM. The CDR3 is made up of 11 amino acids. CDR3 region: CASSPNYEQYF. CDR3 coding DNA: TGTGCCAGCAGCCCCAACTACGAGCAGTACTTC.

The sample holds one count of this clone. The rearrangement joins TRBV7-8 to TRBJ1-5; D perhaps matches TRBD1 (5 bases). The CDR3 sequence is 15 residues long. Trimming stripped 0 bases from V and 3 bases from J, with 9 bases between. CDR1 and CDR2 (germline): SGHVS, FQNEAQ. The CDR3 sequence is CASSLALGVNQPQHF. For the CDR3, the DNA is TGTGCCAGCAGCTTAGCGCTGGGGGTCAATCAGCCCCAGCATTTT.

This clone appeared a single time. The chain is built from TRBV3-1 (or the pseudogene TRBV3-2) and TRBJ2-1; 9 nucleotides match TRBD2. Unmatched junction bases numbered 1, after V lost 1 base and J lost 3 bases. The CDR3 has 15 residues. Germline CDR1 and CDR2: LGHDT and YNNKEL (reference sequence). CDR3 in amino acids: CASSQATSGYNEQFF. The DNA for the CDR3 is TGTGCCAGCAGCCAAGCGACTAGCGGCTACAATGAGCAGTTCTTC.

The gene calls are TRBV13 and TRBJ2-2, with D unresolved. The V gene lost 4 bases and the J gene lost 7 bases, with 10 bases spanning the gap. Per the germline V gene, CDR1 is PRHDT and CDR2 is FYEKMQ (reference sequence). The CDR3 spans 13 residues. This CDR3 reads CASSSAVGGELFF. As DNA, the CDR3 is TGTGCCAGCAGCTCAGCAGTGGGCGGGGAGCTGTTTTTT.

This chain connects TRBV2 to TRBJ1-4; possible D gene TRBD1, 5 bases. The ends were cut back, 4 bases at V and 5 bases at J, with 5 bases in the middle. Germline V gene sequence: CDR1 SNHLY, CDR2 FYNNEI. The length of the CDR3 is 12 residues. The CDR3 coding sequence is TGTGCCAGCAGTGCAGGGAATGAAAAACTGTTTTTT. Encoded protein: CASSAGNEKLFF.

Here the CDR3 reads CAIKPGLGYQETQYF. DNA of the CDR3: TGTGCCATCAAACCTGGCCTCGGTTACCAAGAGACCCAGTACTTC. This rearrangement joins TRBV10-3 to TRBJ2-5; D remains ambiguous. The CDR3 contains 15 residues. Trimming shortened V by 7 bases and J by 0 bases, and 15 bases separated the two germline ends. Per germline, CDR1 ENHRY and CDR2 SYGVKD.

The rearrangement uses TRBV27 and TRBJ1-2; maybe TRBD1 (5 bases). This CDR3 is built from 16 residues. Trimming took off 2 bases at V and 0 bases at J, with 13 bases between the two ends. CDR1 and CDR2 from the germline V gene are MNHEY and SMNVEV (reference sequence). The CDR3 DNA follows: TGTGCCAGCAGTTTAAGGGGCGGGCGGACTAACTATGGCTACACCTTC. It translates to CASSLRGGRTNYGYTF.

This chain uses TRBV13 with TRBJ1-1; 10 bases match TRBD1. Germline lookup yields CDR1 PRHDT and CDR2 FYEKMQ (reference sequence). The CDR3 length is 15 residues. Trimming removed 5 bases from V and 4 bases from J; junction bases left unmatched: 7. CDR3 DNA: TGTGCCAGCAGCCCACGGACAGGGGGTGCCACTGAAGCTTTCTTT. Translating it yields CASSPRTGGATEAFF. The full variable domain, rest sourced from reference TRBV13 and TRBJ1-1, is AAGVIQSPRHLIKEKRETATLKCYPIPRHDTVYWYQQGPGQDPQFLISFYEKMQSDKGSIPDRFSAQQFSDYHSELNMSSLELGDSALYFCASSPRTGGATEAFFGQGTRLTVV.

For the CDR3, the DNA is TGTGCCAGCAGTTTATTCCCCGGGGGCGCCGGTGGCTACACCTTC. It translates to CASSLFPGGAGGYTF. The chain employs TRBV27 and TRBJ1-2, with D possibly being TRBD1 (6 bases). V lost 1 base and J 7 bases, leaving 16 bases between the germline ends. Germline values: CDR1 MNHEY, CDR2 SMNVEV (reference sequence). The CDR3 contains 15 residues.

The gene calls are TRBV11-3 and TRBJ2-1; TRBD1 might be the D (5 bases). CDR3 length equals 14 residues. The V gene's germline CDR1 is SGHNT and CDR2 YENEEA. V lost 5 bases to trimming and J lost 0 bases, with 8 bases between them. The CDR3 region has the DNA TGTGCCAGCAGCCAAGACAGCTCCTACAATGAGCAGTTCTTC. It yields the protein CASSQDSSYNEQFF.

This chain joins TRBV18 and TRBJ1-2; TRBD1 agrees at 7 bases. Germline CDR1 KGHSH, CDR2 LQKENI. V shed 5 bases and J 3 bases; nucleotides not matched to a gene: 3. CDR3 size: 13 residues. CDR3 sequence (DNA): TGTGCCAGCTCAAAAGACAGGGACTATGGCTACACCTTC. Translation gives CASSKDRDYGYTF.

The chain links TRBV30 to TRBJ1-4; D not certain. In germline, CDR1 is GTSNPN, CDR2 SVGIG (reference sequence). The CDR3 extends over 14 amino acids. The V end lost 3 bases, the J end lost 3 bases, and 11 bases lay between the germline ends. CDR3 region: CAWRDTRANEKLFF. DNA for the CDR3: TGTGCCTGGAGGGATACACGGGCTAATGAAAAACTGTTTTTT.

The chain links TRBV5-1 to TRBJ1-1; D possibly corresponds to TRBD1 (6 bases). The CDR3 contains 15 residues. Germline V CDR1 and CDR2: SGHRS, YFSETQ. Trimming pared 0 bases from V and 4 bases from J, leaving 13 bases between. The CDR3 sequence: CASSLAPRGGTEAFF. The CDR3 nucleotides read TGCGCCAGCAGCTTGGCCCCCAGGGGAGGCACTGAAGCTTTCTTT.

The rearrangement joins TRBV4-2 to TRBJ1-5, with D tentatively TRBD1 (5 bases). The V and J ends lost 3 bases and 5 bases respectively, with 14 bases between them. The CDR3 totals 15 residues. The V gene's germline CDR1 is LGHNA and CDR2 YNFKEQ. The CDR3 protein is CASSQHEGADQPQHF. The CDR3 DNA reads as TGTGCCAGCAGCCAGCACGAAGGGGCTGATCAGCCCCAGCATTTT.

The rearrangement uses TRBV7-2 and TRBJ2-7, with D hard to call. This CDR3 is 15 amino acids long. Germline V gene data show CDR1 as SGHTA and CDR2 as FQGNSA. V was trimmed by 1 base and J by 3 bases, leaving 13 bases between them. The CDR3 sequence: CASSLDYSSGYEQYF. The CDR3, as DNA: TGTGCCAGCAGCTTAGACTATTCGTCCGGCTACGAGCAGTACTTC.

The rearrangement uses TRBV29-1 and TRBJ2-6; the D is unclear. The germline CDR1 and CDR2 sequences are SQVTM and ANQGSEA. The CDR3 is 14 residues long. Trimming shortened V by 4 bases and J by 0 bases, and 7 bases separated the two germline ends. CDR3 region: CSVVGDSGANVLTF. The CDR3 nucleotides are TGCAGCGTTGTTGGGGACTCTGGGGCCAACGTCCTGACTTTC.

The genes are TRBV6-2 or TRBV6-3 and TRBJ2-7; D may be TRBD1 or TRBD2 (6 bases each). Trimming shortened V by 4 bases and J by 4 bases, and 17 bases separated the two germline ends. The CDR3 extends over 15 amino acids. The germline V gene encodes CDR1 MNHEY and CDR2 SVGEGT. CDR3 loop: CASSFRSGGGYEQYF. The CDR3 bases are TGTGCCAGCAGTTTTCGATCCGGGGGCGGGTACGAGCAGTACTTC.

The chain uses TRBV6-2 or TRBV6-3 and TRBJ1-1; D perhaps matches TRBD1 (5 bases). V gave up 2 bases and J gave up 5 bases, with 9 bases separating them. CDR1 and CDR2 from the germline V gene are MNHEY and SVGEGT. This CDR3 contains 13 residues. CDR3 protein: CASSYVGETEAFF. CDR3 nucleotide sequence: TGTGCCAGCAGTTACGTGGGGGAAACTGAAGCTTTCTTT.

CDR3 protein: CATSPDIGWTEAFF. The CDR3 DNA is TGTGCCACCAGCCCGGACATCGGTTGGACTGAAGCTTTCTTT. The chain recombines TRBV15 with TRBJ1-1; D is perhaps TRBD1 (5 bases). The CDR3 length is 14 residues. Trimming left V 5 bases short and J 5 bases short, with 15 bases between. The germline V gene encodes CDR1 LNHNV and CDR2 YYDKDF (reference sequence). Full variable domain (rest looked up from reference TRBV15 and TRBJ1-1): DAMVIQNPRYQVTQFGKPVTLSCSQTLNHNVMYWYQQKSSQAPKLLFHYYDKDFNNEADTPDNFQSRRPNTSFCFLDIRSPGLGDTAMYLCATSPDIGWTEAFFGQGTRLTVV.

The chain recombines TRBV7-8 with TRBJ2-1, with 8 nucleotides matching TRBD2. This CDR3 spans 17 amino acids. The germline V gene has CDR1 SGHVS and CDR2 FQNEAQ. J gave up 5 bases and V 1 base, and 10 bases lay outside the gene matches. The CDR3 DNA reads as TGTGCCAGCAGCTTAGAGCGGGCGGGAGGAAGGAACAATGAGCAGTTCTTC. Its translation: CASSLERAGGRNNEQFF. Together with reference TRBV7-8 and TRBJ2-1, the CDR3 gives the full variable domain: GAGVSQSPRYKVAKRGQDVALRCDPISGHVSLFWYQQALGQGPEFLTYFQNEAQLDKSGLPSDRFFAERPEGSVSTLKIQRTQQEDSAVYLCASSLERAGGRNNEQFFGPGTRLTVL.

The rearrangement joins TRBV20-1 to TRBJ2-3, with 10 bases matching TRBD2. This CDR3 contains 15 residues. Trimming removed 3 bases from V and 5 bases from J; junction bases left unmatched: 8. Germline loops: CDR1 DFQATT, CDR2 SNEGSKA (reference sequence). In DNA form, the CDR3 reads TGCAGTGCTAGTGGGCTAGCGGGAGTGTTAGATACGCAGTATTTT. It specifies CSASGLAGVLDTQYF.